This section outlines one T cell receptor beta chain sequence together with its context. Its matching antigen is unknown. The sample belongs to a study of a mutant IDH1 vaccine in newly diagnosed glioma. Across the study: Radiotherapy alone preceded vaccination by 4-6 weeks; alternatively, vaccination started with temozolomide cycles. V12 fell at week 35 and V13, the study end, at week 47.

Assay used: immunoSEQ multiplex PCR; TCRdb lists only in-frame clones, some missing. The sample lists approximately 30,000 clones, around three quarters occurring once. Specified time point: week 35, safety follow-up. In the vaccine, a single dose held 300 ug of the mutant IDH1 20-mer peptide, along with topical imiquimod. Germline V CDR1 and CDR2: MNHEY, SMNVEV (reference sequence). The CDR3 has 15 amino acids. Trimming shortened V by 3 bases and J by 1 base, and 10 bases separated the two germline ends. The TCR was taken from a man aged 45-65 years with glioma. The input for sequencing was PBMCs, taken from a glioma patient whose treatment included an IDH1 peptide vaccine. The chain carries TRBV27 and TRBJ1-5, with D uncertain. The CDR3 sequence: CASSLGSGSNQPQHF. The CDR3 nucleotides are TGTGCCAGCAGTTTGGGGAGCGGGAGCAATCAGCCCCAGCATTTT.